The 3 T cell receptor beta chains below all came from one sample that was sequenced in a study of shared clonotypes between healthy human individuals. Produced via immunoSEQ multiplex PCR; TCRdb's table is partial and in-frame only. The table lists millions of clones, 85% to 95% of them singletons. Input material: naive CD4+ T cells sorted from blood. Subset described: CD45RA+ positively selected. The origin of the receptors is a man aged 18-30 years in good health.

The gene calls are TRBV7-2 and TRBJ2-1, with 11 bases fitting TRBD2. The CDR3 is 15 amino acids. V shed 2 bases, J shed 5 bases, and the junction held 2 bases outside the gene matches. Germline values: CDR1 SGHTA, CDR2 FQGNSA. CDR3 in DNA: TGTGCCAGCAGCTTAAAGACTAGCGGGAACAATGAGCAGTTCTTC. As protein: CASSLKTSGNNEQFF.

V usage is TRBV13 and J usage is TRBJ2-5, with 14 bases aligning to TRBD2. Germline trimming cut 1 base from V and 4 bases from J; bases unmatched to any gene: 5. CDR1 PRHDT and CDR2 FYEKMQ come from the germline V gene (reference sequence). The CDR3 totals 17 residues. Written as DNA, the CDR3 is TGTGCCAGCAGCTTAGTGGGACTAGCGGGAGTCGGAGAGACCCAGTACTTC. Translated, it gives CASSLVGLAGVGETQYF.

The chain joins TRBV5-5 to TRBJ2-7, with TRBD1 matching 8 bases. The J segment lost 0 bases and the V segment lost 3 bases, leaving 5 bases of the junction unmatched. This CDR3 is built from 15 residues. Looked up from germline, CDR1 is SGHKS and CDR2 is YYEKEE (reference sequence). Here the CDR3 DNA reads TGTGCCAGCAGCTCTCGGACAGGGCACTCCTACGAGCAGTACTTC. It translates to CASSSRTGHSYEQYF.